A single sample is the source of the 19 T cell receptor beta chains below, sequenced in a study of T cells after yellow fever vaccination (dated by TCRdb to the late 2010s). Sample treatment or condition, as interpreted from the label and publication: live attenuated yellow fever vaccine strain. Libraries were constructed by 5' RACE. Sequenced using an Illumina NovaSeq 6000. TCRdb reworked the public reads: Q25 trimming with fastp, MiXCR clone assembly, productive beta chains retained. All rows with the same CDR3 protein become a single entry with the most common DNA and genes. This sample has fewer than 500,000 distinct CDR3 sequences in its table, and around 20% of those were observed once. The top ten constitute around 17% of the sample. The sequencing here drew on PBMCs, taken before the yellow fever booster vaccination. These receptors came from a man in his late teens or twenties who received the YFV17D yellow fever vaccine.

This clonotype was seen repeatedly, ten times or more. The junction departs from the called germline gene at one end, perhaps through a read error. This chain links TRBV7-7 with TRBJ1-1; unclear D gene. The CDR3 runs 13 residues. Germline-derived CDR1 and CDR2 are SSHAT and FNYEAQ (reference sequence). The CDR3 loop reads CASSFQENTEAFF. The CDR3 nucleotides are TGTGCTAGCAGCTTCCAGGAGAACACTGAAGCTTTCTTT.

The chain links TRBV29-1 to TRBJ2-1; weak D call: TRBD2 (7 bases). This CDR3 contains 15 residues. Looked up from germline, CDR1 is SQVTM and CDR2 is ANQGSEA. V dropped 4 bases and J dropped 4 bases, with 17 bases sitting between them. The DNA of the CDR3 is TGCAGCGTTGGTAGGGGGGGTGTCCCTTACAATGAGCAGTTCTTC. Translated, it gives CSVGRGGVPYNEQFF.

The chain employs TRBV3-1 and TRBJ2-7; TRBD1 might be the D (6 bases). Trimming shortened V by 0 bases and J by 5 bases, and 11 bases separated the two germline ends. Germline V CDR1 and CDR2: LGHDT, YNNKEL (reference sequence). This CDR3 comprises 14 residues. CDR3 loop: CASSQEGRGDEQYF. The CDR3 DNA is TGTGCCAGCAGCCAAGAGGGCAGGGGCGACGAGCAGTACTTC.

This clonotype has just a few counts. V gene TRBV18 combines with J gene TRBJ2-5; the match to TRBD2 covers 11 bases. Germline V gives CDR1 KGHSH, CDR2 LQKENI. This CDR3 contains 14 residues. The V gene end was trimmed by 6 bases and the J gene end by 7 bases; junction bases not matched to a gene: 7. CDR3 coding DNA: TGTGCCAGCTCGGTGACTAGCGGGGAGGTGACCCAGTACTTC. Protein product: CASSVTSGEVTQYF.

The table lists this clonotype with a few counts. The chain is built from TRBV5-5 and TRBJ2-3; 8 bases are shared with TRBD1. The V gene end was trimmed by 1 base and the J gene end by 2 bases; junction bases not matched to a gene: 9. The CDR3 consists of 17 residues. Germline V gene data show CDR1 as SGHKS and CDR2 as YYEKEE (reference sequence). In DNA, the CDR3 is TGTGCCAGCAGCTTGCATACCGGACAGGGCCTCACAGATACGCAGTATTTT. This translates into CASSLHTGQGLTDTQYF.

This clonotype occurred a few times. The J gene is TRBJ2-1, the V gene TRBV7-3; possibly TRBD2 for D (6 bases). V was clipped by 4 bases and J by 0 bases, with 7 bases between them. The CDR3 runs 14 residues. Germline V gene sequence: CDR1 SGHTA, CDR2 FQGTGA. CDR3 protein: CASSSTSSYNEQFF. CDR3 sequence (DNA): TGTGCCAGCAGCTCGACTAGCTCCTACAATGAGCAGTTCTTC.

V and J are TRBV28 and TRBJ1-5; a possible D gene is TRBD1 (5 bases). CDR3 length equals 15 residues. The V gene's germline CDR1 is MDHEN and CDR2 SYDVKM. Deletions cut 3 bases from V and 6 bases from J, with 15 bases between. The CDR3 reads CASSFSQGLGQPQHF. DNA of the CDR3: TGTGCCAGCAGTTTTTCCCAGGGCTTGGGTCAGCCCCAGCATTTT.

This clonotype turned up a few times. This rearrangement joins TRBV5-1 to TRBJ1-2; D gene uncertain. This CDR3 has 14 residues. Germline V gene lookup returns CDR1 SGHRS and CDR2 YFSETQ. Between the trimmed V and J ends, which lost 1 base and 5 bases, there was a span of 12 bases. Here the CDR3 reads CASSLSDPAYGYTF. For the CDR3, the DNA is TGCGCCAGCAGCTTGTCAGATCCCGCGTATGGCTACACCTTC.

A few counts support this clonotype. The chain is built from TRBV29-1 and TRBJ2-3, with a tentative D call TRBD2 (7 bases). This CDR3 region has 14 residues. Germline CDR1 is SQVTM and CDR2 is ANQGSEA. Trimming pared 1 base from V and 2 bases from J, leaving 10 bases between. The CDR3 sequence: CSVEAGGATDTQYF. The CDR3 nucleotides read TGCAGCGTTGAAGCTGGGGGGGCCACAGATACGCAGTATTTT.

The chain is built from TRBV6-5 and TRBJ2-7; possibly TRBD1 or TRBD2 for D (5 bases each). The CDR3 runs to 13 residues. Germline values: CDR1 MNHEY, CDR2 SVGAGI. This CDR3 reads CASSPGILGELYV. CDR3 in DNA: TGTGCCAGCAGCCCCGGGATTCTGGGGGAGCTGTACGTC.

This clonotype occurred once. This chain uses TRBV7-3 with TRBJ2-2; D is tentatively TRBD1 or TRBD2 (5 bases each). Trimming pared 5 bases from V and 4 bases from J, leaving 14 bases between. CDR1 SGHTA and CDR2 FQGTGA come from the germline V gene. CDR3 size: 15 residues. The CDR3 DNA reads TGTGCCAGCAGCCCCTTTGGGGGTAGCACCGGGGAGCTGTTTTTT. Its translation is CASSPFGGSTGELFF.

This chain joins TRBV4-3 and TRBJ1-5; weak D call: TRBD1 (6 bases). This CDR3 spans 15 amino acids. V was trimmed by 3 bases and J by 6 bases, leaving 15 bases between them. CDR1 LGHNA and CDR2 YSLEER come from the germline V gene. The CDR3 loop reads CASSQDNRDGQPQHF. The CDR3 bases are TGCGCCAGCAGCCAGGACAACAGGGATGGTCAGCCCCAGCATTTT.

In this sample, this clonotype turned up a few times. This rearrangement joins TRBV28 to TRBJ1-5, with 7 bases aligning to TRBD1. The J segment lost 0 bases and the V segment lost 6 bases, leaving 8 bases of the junction unmatched. The CDR3 runs to 16 residues. CDR1 and CDR2 from the germline V gene are MDHEN and SYDVKM. The CDR3 loop reads CASSYPDRTSNQPQHF. CDR3 in DNA: TGTGCCAGCAGCTATCCGGACAGGACTAGCAATCAGCCCCAGCATTTT.

The chain joins TRBV27 to TRBJ2-2; TRBD1 or TRBD2 may be the D gene (5 bases each). Between the trimmed V and J ends, which lost 5 bases and 9 bases, there was a span of 10 bases. Germline CDR1 is MNHEY and CDR2 is SMNVEV (reference sequence). The CDR3 has 12 amino acids. The CDR3 reads CASSLEGRELFF. For the CDR3, the DNA is TGTGCCAGCAGTCTAGAGGGGAGGGAGCTGTTTTTT.

The chain joins TRBV29-1 to TRBJ2-7; maybe TRBD2 (5 bases). The V gene's germline CDR1 is SQVTM and CDR2 ANQGSEA. This CDR3 contains 17 residues. Trimming left V 2 bases short and J 4 bases short, with 24 bases between. DNA for the CDR3: TGCAGCGTTGAATGGTCCGATTACGGGAAGGAGGATTACGAGCAGTACTTC. Its translation is CSVEWSDYGKEDYEQYF.

This clonotype was counted only a few times. The chain is built from TRBV12-3 or TRBV12-4 and TRBJ2-3; weak D call: TRBD2 (5 bases). V gave up 6 bases and J gave up 1 base, with 14 bases separating them. The CDR3 is made up of 15 amino acids. CDR3 in amino acids: CASSRTARGTDTQYF. As DNA, the CDR3 is TGTGCCAGCAGCCGGACGGCGCGGGGCACAGATACGCAGTATTTT.

This chain links TRBV7-2 with TRBJ1-5; 10 positions agree with TRBD1. The CDR3 consists of 14 residues. CDR1 is SGHTA, CDR2 FQGNSA, per germline. Germline trimming cut 5 bases from V and 5 bases from J; bases unmatched to any gene: 3. This CDR3 is CASSTGTGDQPQHF. The CDR3 DNA reads TGTGCCAGCAGCACAGGGACAGGGGATCAGCCCCAGCATTTT.

This sequence joins TRBV5-4 and TRBJ2-5; the D call may be TRBD1 or TRBD2 (5 bases each). The CDR3 length is 14 residues. V lost 1 base to trimming and J lost 1 base, with 8 bases between them. In germline, CDR1 is SGHNT, CDR2 YYREEE (reference sequence). This chain's CDR3 is CASSLFGAQETQYF. CDR3 sequence (DNA): TGTGCCAGCAGCTTGTTCGGGGCCCAAGAGACCCAGTACTTC. Full variable domain (remainder filled in from reference TRBV5-4 and TRBJ2-5): ETGVTQSPTHLIKTRGQQVTLRCSSQSGHNTVSWYQQALGQGPQFIFQYYREEENGRGNFPPRFSGLQFPNYSSELNVNALELDDSALYLCASSLFGAQETQYFGPGTRLLVL.

The V gene is TRBV15, the J gene TRBJ2-2; no clear D. From germline, CDR1 is LNHNV and CDR2 YYDKDF (reference sequence). The CDR3 runs 15 residues. V was shortened by 4 bases and J by 1 base, with 10 bases between the two germline ends. CDR3 amino acids: CATSKGLRNTGELFF. DNA of the CDR3: TGTGCCACCAGCAAGGGCCTTCGGAACACCGGGGAGCTGTTTTTT.